The 20 T cell receptor beta chains presented below share a single source sample, sequenced in a study of blood T cell repertoires in COVID-19. Sequenced by immunoSEQ multiplex PCR; TCRdb stores in-frame clones only, minus some. The data contain more than 300,000 clones, more than 70% of them singletons. Material for sequencing was PBMCs or T cells enriched from blood (not recorded which). The receptor source for this set is a woman between 18 and 29 years old who had recovered from COVID-19.

The chain joins TRBV3-1 (or the pseudogene TRBV3-2) to TRBJ2-1; no reliable D call. This CDR3 region has 13 residues. V shed 4 bases and J shed 12 bases, with 16 bases lying between them. Germline V gene data show CDR1 as LGHDT and CDR2 as YNNKEL (reference sequence). The CDR3 nucleotides are TGTGCCAGCAGCCGACCGGGTTTCCCCCGGCAGTTCTTC. Its translation: CASSRPGFPRQFF.

The chain recombines TRBV18 with TRBJ2-2; 7 nucleotides line up with TRBD1. Trimming at V came to 4 bases and at J to 6 bases, leaving 11 bases not matched to a gene. The CDR3 contains 16 residues. Germline lookup yields CDR1 KGHSH and CDR2 LQKENI. CDR3 sequence reads: CASSREFDRESGELFF. For the CDR3, the DNA is TGTGCCAGCTCACGGGAATTCGACAGGGAATCCGGGGAGCTGTTTTTT. The whole variable domain, remainder taken from reference TRBV18 and TRBJ2-2, is NAGVMQNPRHLVRRRGQEARLRCSPMKGHSHVYWYRQLPEEGLKFMVYLQKENIIDESGMPKERFSAEFPKEGPSILRIQQVVRGDSAAYFCASSREFDRESGELFFGEGSRLTVL.

This rearrangement joins TRBV7-8 to TRBJ1-2, with 8 positions matching TRBD1. Germline V CDR1 and CDR2: SGHVS, FQNEAQ. The CDR3 spans 17 residues. V shed 1 base and J 4 bases; nucleotides not matched to a gene: 11. CDR3 protein: CASSLGFTRGQAYGYTF. The CDR3 nucleotides read TGTGCCAGCAGCTTAGGGTTCACCAGGGGGCAGGCCTATGGCTACACCTTC.

This clone was seen a handful of times. The chain carries TRBV19 and TRBJ1-5; 9 positions agree with TRBD1. Trimming cost V 5 bases and J 5 bases; bases outside gene matches: 4. CDR3 length: 14 amino acids. From germline, CDR1 is LNHDA and CDR2 SQIVND (reference sequence). CDR3 region: CASSFRQGDQPQHF. The CDR3 coding sequence is TGTGCCAGTAGTTTTAGACAGGGGGATCAGCCCCAGCATTTT.

The chain links TRBV10-1 to TRBJ2-2; possibly TRBD2 for D (6 bases). The V end was cut by 8 bases, the J end by 4 bases, with 11 bases between. The CDR3 sequence is 13 residues long. CDR1 and CDR2 from the germline V gene are WNHNN and SYGVQD (reference sequence). CDR3 in amino acids: CASRREFTGELFF. The CDR3 nucleotides read TGCGCCAGCCGACGGGAGTTCACCGGGGAGCTGTTTTTT.

As DNA, the CDR3 is TGCGCCAGCAGTCAAAGCCGGTTGGGGAGACGAAGCAATCAGCCCCAGCATTTT. This gives the protein CASSQSRLGRRSNQPQHF. The J gene is TRBJ1-5, the V gene TRBV23-1; no clear D gene. TRBV23-1 is recorded as an ORF, its role being uncertain. CDR3 length: 18 residues. V was cut by 2 bases and J by 1 base, with 18 bases left in between.

This clone was recorded many times. V gene TRBV15 combines with J gene TRBJ2-3, with 7 bases identical to TRBD2. V trimming: 0 bases; J trimming: 2 bases; junction bases outside the gene matches: 5. Per the germline V gene, CDR1 is LNHNV and CDR2 is YYDKDF (reference sequence). This CDR3 has 16 amino acids. The CDR3 nucleotides read TGTGCCACCAGCAGAGATCCAGCGGGGCCCACAGATACGCAGTATTTT. Amino acids: CATSRDPAGPTDTQYF.

The CDR3 bases are TGCGCCAGCAGCCAAGTGGGGGGTCCGTACTCTGGGGCCAACGTCCTGACTTTC. Protein product: CASSQVGGPYSGANVLTF. This chain joins TRBV4-1 and TRBJ2-6, with a possible D match to TRBD2 (6 bases). The CDR3 has 18 residues. Between the trimmed V and J ends, which lost 1 base and 0 bases, there was a span of 13 bases. In germline, CDR1 is MGHRA, CDR2 YSYEKL.

The chain recombines TRBV4-2 with TRBJ1-1, with a tentative D call TRBD1 (6 bases). This CDR3 region has 15 residues. Trimming removed 5 bases from V and 4 bases from J, with 17 bases in between. Germline V gene data show CDR1 as LGHNA and CDR2 as YNFKEQ. The CDR3 DNA follows: TGTGCCAGCAGCTCTCGACAGGCACGGGGCACTGAAGCTTTCTTT. Its translation is CASSSRQARGTEAFF.

The chain recombines TRBV9 with TRBJ2-1; 12 nucleotides line up with TRBD2. Unmatched junction bases numbered 12, after V lost 3 bases and J lost 2 bases. The CDR3 consists of 19 residues. Per the germline V gene, CDR1 is SGDLS and CDR2 is YYNGEE. Here the CDR3 DNA reads TGTGCCAGCAGCGAGGAGGCTAGCGGGGGGGCCGTTCCCTACAATGAGCAGTTCTTC. Translation: CASSEEASGGAVPYNEQFF.

The CDR3 nucleotides read TGTGCCACCAGCAGAGATCCCGGGCCGGGTCCGGGGGCAGATACGCAGTATTTT. It translates to CATSRDPGPGPGADTQYF. The chain combines TRBV15 with TRBJ2-3; D might be TRBD2 (6 bases). V was pared by 0 bases and J by 4 bases, with 20 bases between. CDR1 and CDR2 from the germline V gene are LNHNV and YYDKDF (reference sequence). CDR3 length: 18 amino acids.

J is TRBJ1-1 and V is TRBV29-1; no firm D call. Germline assignment: CDR1 SQVTM and CDR2 ANQGSEA. Trimming removed 5 bases at V and 1 base at J, with 11 bases between. The CDR3 is 13 amino acids. The CDR3 here is CSVTPHRNTEAFF. DNA for the CDR3: TGCAGCGTTACCCCCCACAGGAACACTGAAGCTTTCTTT.

This rearrangement joins TRBV4-1 to TRBJ1-5, with no clear D. This CDR3 has 13 residues. The germline gives CDR1 MGHRA, CDR2 YSYEKL. With 2 bases removed from V and 2 bases from J, the gap between germline ends came to 4 bases. CDR3 nucleotides: TGCGCCAGCAGCCAACCGGGCAATCAGCCCCAGCATTTT. Translating gives CASSQPGNQPQHF.

The chain recombines TRBV25-1 with TRBJ1-1; 8 nucleotides align to TRBD1. The CDR3 has 14 amino acids. V lost 2 bases to trimming and J lost 7 bases; unmatched junction nucleotides: 6. Germline-derived CDR1 and CDR2 are MGHDK and SYGVNS. This CDR3 is CASSEVGRGLEAFF. DNA of the CDR3: TGTGCCAGCAGTGAAGTTGGCAGGGGGCTTGAAGCTTTCTTT.

DNA of the CDR3: TGTGCCACCCTCCAGAGGGGGAGAGAAACCGGGGAGCTGTTTTTT. Translation: CATLQRGRETGELFF. The chain uses TRBV7-9 and TRBJ2-2, with D possibly matching TRBD1 (6 bases). Germline V CDR1 and CDR2: SEHNR, FQNEAQ (reference sequence). This CDR3 comprises 15 residues. Trimming stripped 10 bases from V and 5 bases from J, with 20 bases between. The whole variable domain, filled in from reference TRBV7-9 and TRBJ2-2, reads DTGVSQNPRHKITKRGQNVTFRCDPISEHNRLYWYRQTLGQGPEFLTYFQNEAQLEKSRLLSDRFSAERPKGSFSTLEIQRTEQGDSAMYLCATLQRGRETGELFFGEGSRLTVL.

The chain is built from TRBV5-1 and TRBJ1-2, with D unclear. There are 15 residues in the CDR3. Germline values: CDR1 SGHRS, CDR2 YFSETQ. Trimming removed 2 bases from V and 5 bases from J, with 16 bases in between. The CDR3 DNA is TGCGCCAGCAGCTTCGACCGAGGTGGATCTTATGGCTACACCTTC. It is translated as CASSFDRGGSYGYTF. Filled out from reference TRBV5-1 and TRBJ1-2, the complete variable domain reads KAGVTQTPRYLIKTRGQQVTLSCSPISGHRSVSWYQQTPGQGLQFLFEYFSETQRNKGNFPGRFSGRQFSNSRSEMNVSTLELGDSALYLCASSFDRGGSYGYTFGSGTRLTVV.

This clone was seen a handful of times. This chain links TRBV19 with TRBJ2-7, with TRBD2 identical over 9 bases. The V gene end was trimmed by 3 bases and the J gene end by 4 bases; junction bases not matched to a gene: 7. The germline gives CDR1 LNHDA, CDR2 SQIVND (reference sequence). CDR3 length: 15 amino acids. The CDR3 DNA follows: TGTGCCAGTAGTATTCTAGCGGGGTCGATGTACGAGCAGTACTTC. It is translated as CASSILAGSMYEQYF.

This clone was seen only once. CDR3 sequence: CASSPREQGDTEAFF. As DNA, the CDR3 is TGCGCCAGCAGCCCCCGCGAACAGGGTGACACTGAAGCTTTCTTT. This chain links TRBV4-1 with TRBJ1-1, with D possibly being TRBD1 (6 bases). This CDR3 contains 15 residues. The V gene's germline CDR1 is MGHRA and CDR2 YSYEKL. The germline V and J ends were trimmed by 4 bases and 3 bases, with 15 bases remaining between them.

The V and J genes are TRBV6-1 and TRBJ1-5; 8 bases align to TRBD1. Trimming at V came to 3 bases and at J to 6 bases, leaving 1 base not matched to a gene. The length of the CDR3 is 13 residues. Per the germline V gene, CDR1 is MNHNS and CDR2 is SASEGT. Here the CDR3 DNA reads TGTGCCAGCAGTGAGGACAGGGCTCAGCCCCAGCATTTT. Its translation is CASSEDRAQPQHF.

The V gene is TRBV11-2, the J gene TRBJ2-4; 12 bases fit TRBD2. This CDR3 contains 15 residues. Germline-derived CDR1 and CDR2 are SGHAT and FQNNGV. V shed 5 bases and J 4 bases; nucleotides not matched to a gene: 3. As DNA, the CDR3 is TGTGCCAGCAGCCCGGGGACTAGCGGGAAAAACATTCAGTACTTC. Translating it yields CASSPGTSGKNIQYF.